The 20 T cell receptor beta chains listed next were all sequenced from one sample in a study of patients and donors after allogeneic stem cell transplantation (dated by TCRdb to about 2020). Receptor libraries were prepared by RT-PCR. The sequencer listed for this sample is NextSeq 550. The public reads were quality trimmed at Q25 with fastp and then assembled into clones with MiXCR by TCRdb, keeping productive beta chains. Each record represents a unique CDR3 protein, reported with the most common genes and DNA among its rows. The sample contains about 960,000 distinct CDR3 sequences, around 17% of them found a single time. The leading ten clones occupy 5% to 7.5% of the sample. The sequenced sample was blood, either unsorted or a sorted T cell fraction (not recorded which). These receptors all come from a human donor who was either an allogeneic HSCT recipient or a stem cell or donor lymphocyte infusion donor (not recorded which). It is not recorded whose cells these are; they may come from a transplant donor.

In this sample, this clonotype turned up many times. The V and J genes are TRBV12-3 or TRBV12-4 and TRBJ1-5; no definite D call. V was cut by 8 bases and J by 6 bases, with 11 bases left in between. The CDR3 consists of 12 residues. CDR3 sequence reads: CASGGKGQPQHF. For the CDR3, the DNA is TGTGCCAGCGGAGGTAAGGGTCAGCCCCAGCATTTT.

V gene TRBV6-1 combines with J gene TRBJ1-4; no clear D gene. Germline V gene sequence: CDR1 MNHNS, CDR2 SASEGT. The CDR3 sequence is 15 residues long. Between the trimmed V and J ends, which lost 10 bases and 4 bases, there was a span of 19 bases. The CDR3 bases are TGTGCCACCACCTCCCGGGCAGGTCTTAATGAAAAACTGTTTTTT. Amino acid sequence: CATTSRAGLNEKLFF.

This clonotype was seen many times. V is TRBV24-1 and J is TRBJ1-5; D is unresolved. Germline V CDR1 and CDR2: KGHDR, SFDVKD. Trimming removed 3 bases from V and 6 bases from J, with 5 bases in between. The CDR3 loop spans 12 amino acids. The CDR3 reads CATSDQAQPQHF. The CDR3 coding sequence is TGTGCCACCAGTGATCAAGCTCAGCCCCAGCATTTT.

In this sample, this clonotype turned up a few times. CDR3 bases: TGTGCCAGCAGACCTAGGACTAGCGACACAGATACGCAGTATTTT. Translated, it gives CASRPRTSDTDTQYF. The chain recombines TRBV7-9 with TRBJ2-3; 9 bases fit TRBD2. V shed 6 bases and J 2 bases; nucleotides not matched to a gene: 6. The CDR3 extends over 15 amino acids. CDR1 is SEHNR and CDR2 is FQNEAQ in the germline V gene (reference sequence).

In this sample, this clonotype turned up many times. The V gene is TRBV12-3 or TRBV12-4, the J gene TRBJ2-5; possibly TRBD2 for D (6 bases). V dropped 7 bases and J dropped 5 bases, with 17 bases sitting between them. The CDR3 is made up of 14 amino acids. CDR3 DNA: TGTGCCAGCACCCTTCTCGGAGGGTGGGAGACCCAGTACTTC. Amino acids: CASTLLGGWETQYF.

This clonotype was seen a few times. The chain couples TRBV7-3 to TRBJ1-6; D possibly corresponds to TRBD1 (5 bases). The CDR3 has 13 amino acids. CDR1 is SGHTA, CDR2 FQGTGA, per germline. The V and J ends lost 5 bases and 13 bases respectively, with 15 bases between them. The CDR3 nucleotides are TGTGCCAGCAGCCGGGACCAATTGGGCCCCCTCCACTTT. This gives the protein CASSRDQLGPLHF.

This clonotype came up a few times. The chain is built from TRBV5-6 and TRBJ2-4; 10 bases are a match to TRBD2. The V and J ends lost 1 base and 0 bases, in that order; junction bases with no gene match: 1. Germline-derived CDR1 and CDR2 are SGHDT and YYEEEE. CDR3 length equals 16 residues. The CDR3 DNA reads as TGTGCCAGCAGCTTGAGACTAGCGGGAGCCAAAAACATTCAGTACTTC. It yields the protein CASSLRLAGAKNIQYF. The full variable domain, completed using reference TRBV5-6 and TRBJ2-4, is DAGVTQSPTHLIKTRGQQVTLRCSPKSGHDTVSWYQQALGQGPQFIFQYYEEEERQRGNFPDRFSGHQFPNYSSELNVNALLLGDSALYLCASSLRLAGAKNIQYFGAGTRLSVL.

At least ten counts were recorded for this clonotype. This chain uses TRBV12-3 or TRBV12-4 with TRBJ2-5, with D possibly TRBD2 on 5 matching bases. V dropped 7 bases and J dropped 1 base, with 7 bases sitting between them. CDR3 length equals 12 residues. CDR3 residues: CASTRGQETQYF. The DNA for the CDR3 is TGTGCCAGCACCCGGGGCCAAGAGACCCAGTACTTC.

The V and J genes are TRBV15 and TRBJ2-7; D may be TRBD2 (6 bases). CDR3 length equals 12 residues. V shed 10 bases and J shed 3 bases, with 13 bases lying between them. The germline V gene has CDR1 LNHNV and CDR2 YYDKDF (reference sequence). CDR3 nucleotides: TGTGCCAGCGGGACTTCAAACTACGAGCAGTACTTC. Protein: CASGTSNYEQYF.

This chain uses TRBV10-3 with TRBJ2-1; 13 nucleotides align to TRBD2. The CDR3 consists of 14 residues. From germline, CDR1 is ENHRY and CDR2 SYGVKD. V shed 7 bases, J shed 9 bases, and the junction held 6 bases outside the gene matches. The CDR3 spells CAITGLAGVTEQFF. The DNA for the CDR3 is TGTGCCATCACTGGACTAGCGGGAGTGACTGAGCAGTTCTTC.

The genes are TRBV6-2 or TRBV6-3 and TRBJ1-1; a weak D match, TRBD1 (6 bases). With 2 bases removed from V and 10 bases from J, the gap between germline ends came to 17 bases. CDR1 and CDR2 (germline): MNHEY, SVGEGT. CDR3 length: 14 amino acids. The CDR3 nucleotides read TGTGCCAGCAGTTACCGGGGGGGGCAGGTCGGAGCTTTCTTT. Translation: CASSYRGGQVGAFF.

This clonotype has more than one count but fewer than ten. J is TRBJ1-6 and V is TRBV23-1; perhaps TRBD1 as D (5 bases). TRBV23-1 is an ORF; its function is uncertain. The CDR3 spans 16 residues. V gave up 4 bases and J gave up 9 bases, with 19 bases separating them. DNA of the CDR3: TGCGCCAGCAGTCGCACCCCGTCCCCAGGGCGTTCACCCCTCCACTTT. This codes for CASSRTPSPGRSPLHF.

This sequence joins TRBV29-1 and TRBJ1-4; D remains ambiguous. V dropped 6 bases and J dropped 7 bases, with 12 bases sitting between them. The CDR3 totals 12 residues. Germline V gene data show CDR1 as SQVTM and CDR2 as ANQGSEA. CDR3 DNA: TGCAGCGTGACCTTAAGGAGTGAAAAACTGTTTTTT. It is translated as CSVTLRSEKLFF.

The V call is TRBV29-1, the J call TRBJ1-2; D perhaps matches TRBD1 (5 bases). Germline-derived CDR1 and CDR2 are SQVTM and ANQGSEA. V was trimmed by 5 bases and J by 7 bases, leaving 14 bases between them. This CDR3 is 12 amino acids long. CDR3: CSVPHRSGGYTF. CDR3 nucleotides: TGCAGCGTTCCCCACAGGTCCGGTGGCTACACCTTC.

This clonotype was detected only a few times. J is TRBJ2-2 and V is TRBV20-1, with 7 bases fitting TRBD1. The trim removed 5 bases at V and 4 bases at J, leaving 10 bases unmatched. Looked up from germline, CDR1 is DFQATT and CDR2 is SNEGSKA (reference sequence). This CDR3 region has 15 residues. This CDR3 reads CSARLLDRATGELFF. CDR3 nucleotide sequence: TGCAGTGCTCGGCTTTTAGACAGGGCCACCGGGGAGCTGTTTTTT.

In this sample, this clonotype turned up many times. The chain combines TRBV14 with TRBJ2-7, with D possibly TRBD2 on 5 matching bases. Germline CDR1 SGHDN, CDR2 FVKESK. This CDR3 comprises 13 residues. The V and J ends lost 5 bases and 6 bases respectively, with 14 bases between them. The CDR3 spells CASSEHPAGEQYF. The DNA for the CDR3 is TGTGCCAGCAGCGAACACCCTGCGGGCGAGCAGTACTTC.

The V call is TRBV6-2 or TRBV6-3, the J call TRBJ2-3; the match to TRBD2 covers 8 bases. J was trimmed by 4 bases and V by 5 bases; bases with no gene match: 5. Per germline, CDR1 MNHEY and CDR2 SVGEGT. The CDR3 runs to 14 residues. The CDR3 region is CASSRGGPPDTQYF. CDR3 bases: TGTGCCAGCAGTCGGGGGGGCCCACCAGATACGCAGTATTTT.

This sequence joins TRBV5-1 and TRBJ2-3; 7 nucleotides match TRBD1. The junction had 7 bases not matched to a gene; V was cut back by 1 base and J by 2 bases. This CDR3 has 16 residues. CDR1 and CDR2 from the germline V gene are SGHRS and YFSETQ. The CDR3 sequence is CASSLIQGSITDTQYF. The CDR3 coding sequence is TGCGCCAGCAGCTTGATACAGGGGTCAATCACAGATACGCAGTATTTT.

This clonotype came up many times. The chain joins TRBV6-2 or TRBV6-3 to TRBJ1-1; perhaps TRBD1 as D (5 bases). CDR3 length: 13 residues. V was shortened by 3 bases and J by 5 bases, with 10 bases between the two germline ends. Germline CDR1 is MNHEY and CDR2 is SVGEGT. CDR3 residues: CASSYPGRTEAFF. In nucleotides, the CDR3 is TGTGCCAGCAGTTATCCGGGGCGGACTGAAGCTTTCTTT.

This chain connects TRBV15 to TRBJ1-1, with D unclear. The V gene lost 8 bases and the J gene lost 2 bases, with 12 bases spanning the gap. Germline CDR1 reads LNHNV; CDR2 reads YYDKDF (reference sequence). The CDR3 extends over 13 amino acids. The CDR3 DNA sequence: TGTGCCACCCGAAAGGCCTTAAACACTGAAGCTTTCTTT. Translation: CATRKALNTEAFF. Based on the CDR3 plus reference TRBV15 and TRBJ1-1, the full variable domain is DAMVIQNPRYQVTQFGKPVTLSCSQTLNHNVMYWYQQKSSQAPKLLFHYYDKDFNNEADTPDNFQSRRPNTSFCFLDIRSPGLGDTAMYLCATRKALNTEAFFGQGTRLTVV.